This passage covers 20 T cell receptor beta chains from one sample sequenced in a study of cytotoxic CD8 clonotypes in ibrutinib-treated CLL (dated by TCRdb to about 2021). Libraries were constructed by the immunoSEQ multiplex PCR assay. TCRdb holds this immuneACCESS table with in-frame rearrangements only. Some clones are missing; in checked studies, unresolved V genes explain under half, and the rest has no known cause. In this sample the table shows 200,000 or so clones, just over 70% of which occur a single time. More than 4.5% of the sample is in the top ten clones. This sample's time point label indicates: 12 months on ibrutinib. The material sequenced was PBMCs, taken after 12 months of ibrutinib treatment. Every receptor here comes from a human donor with chronic lymphocytic leukemia.

This clone has a single count. V gene TRBV23-1 combines with J gene TRBJ2-1; 8 bases align to TRBD1. TRBV23-1 is filed as an ORF, its function uncertain. The CDR3 runs to 18 residues. V shed 7 bases and J 2 bases; nucleotides not matched to a gene: 16. The CDR3 spells CASTPFASGRGPYNEQFF. CDR3 coding DNA: TGCGCCAGCACCCCCTTTGCCTCGGGCAGGGGGCCCTACAATGAGCAGTTCTTC.

V and J are TRBV4-2 and TRBJ2-7; 7 bases map to TRBD1. The CDR3 loop spans 13 amino acids. With V trimmed by 4 bases and J by 6 bases, 6 bases remained unmatched. Germline V gene lookup returns CDR1 LGHNA and CDR2 YNFKEQ. The CDR3 region has the DNA TGTGCCAGCAGCCTAAGCCCAGGGGGCGAGCAGTACTTC. Translation: CASSLSPGGEQYF.

This clone was found many times. This chain joins TRBV27 and TRBJ1-4, with D possibly matching TRBD1 (6 bases). With 4 bases removed from V and 2 bases from J, the gap between germline ends came to 11 bases. The CDR3 is 15 amino acids. Germline loops: CDR1 MNHEY, CDR2 SMNVEV (reference sequence). The CDR3 spells CASSSSGATNEKLFF. The CDR3 DNA follows: TGTGCCAGCAGTTCATCGGGGGCTACTAATGAAAAACTGTTTTTT.

The chain couples TRBV5-4 to TRBJ1-1, with no clear D. There are 14 residues in the CDR3. Germline V gene data show CDR1 as SGHNT and CDR2 as YYREEE (reference sequence). V was cut by 1 base and J by 0 bases, with 7 bases left in between. The CDR3 is CASSLRPMNTEAFF. Written as DNA, the CDR3 is TGTGCCAGCAGCTTGAGGCCAATGAACACTGAAGCTTTCTTT.

V is TRBV7-2 and J is TRBJ1-3; 8 positions agree with TRBD1. V lost 1 base to trimming and J lost 1 base; unmatched junction nucleotides: 3. The CDR3 runs to 16 residues. Germline V CDR1 and CDR2: SGHTA, FQGNSA. CDR3 coding DNA: TGTGCCAGCAGCTTAGGGACAGGGAGTTCTGGAAACACCATATATTTT. Residues: CASSLGTGSSGNTIYF.

The V gene is TRBV30, the J gene TRBJ1-1; D gene unclear. From germline, CDR1 is GTSNPN and CDR2 SVGIG (reference sequence). The CDR3 contains 14 residues. The germline V and J ends were trimmed by 1 base and 1 base, with 10 bases remaining between them. As DNA, the CDR3 is TGTGCCTGGAGTGCTTACAGCTGGAACACTGAAGCTTTCTTT. Protein sequence: CAWSAYSWNTEAFF.

In its sample, this clone was seen once. The chain joins TRBV6-1 to TRBJ2-1, with 10 positions matching TRBD1. This CDR3 comprises 14 residues. Germline lookup yields CDR1 MNHNS and CDR2 SASEGT. J was trimmed by 6 bases and V by 6 bases; bases with no gene match: 5. The CDR3 region is CASRRDRGRNEQFF. CDR3 nucleotides: TGTGCCAGCAGGCGGGACAGGGGACGCAATGAGCAGTTCTTC.

This clone was observed a handful of times. CDR3 amino acids: CASEQSNYGYTF. The CDR3 DNA reads TGTGCCAGCGAACAGTCTAACTATGGCTACACCTTC. V is TRBV2 and J is TRBJ1-2; D unresolved. Germline loops: CDR1 SNHLY, CDR2 FYNNEI. V lost 8 bases to trimming and J lost 0 bases, with 7 bases between them. This CDR3 spans 12 amino acids. The full variable domain, completed using reference TRBV2 and TRBJ1-2, is EPEVTQTPSHQVTQMGQEVILRCVPISNHLYFYWYRQILGQKVEFLVSFYNNEISEKSEIFDDQFSVERPDGSNFTLKIRSTKLEDSAMYFCASEQSNYGYTFGSGTRLTVV.

The chain uses TRBV18 and TRBJ1-2; TRBD1 is a possible D gene (5 bases). Trimming shortened V by 1 base and J by 4 bases, and 13 bases separated the two germline ends. This CDR3 is 15 amino acids long. Germline assignment: CDR1 KGHSH and CDR2 LQKENI. Written as DNA, the CDR3 is TGTGCCAGCTCACCACAGGGGTTGGAAGTCTATGGCTACACCTTC. It encodes CASSPQGLEVYGYTF.

This rearrangement joins TRBV7-3 to TRBJ1-1; no definite D call. The germline gives CDR1 SGHTA, CDR2 FQGTGA. The V gene lost 0 bases and the J gene lost 3 bases, with 5 bases spanning the gap. The CDR3 covers 13 residues. CDR3 nucleotides: TGTGCCAGCAGCTTAACATCTGACACTGAAGCTTTCTTT. It specifies CASSLTSDTEAFF.

This clone was found a few times. The DNA of the CDR3 is TGTGCCAGCAGCCCCCTTAGCGGGAGGGCGGATACGCAGTATTTT. Protein sequence: CASSPLSGRADTQYF. The genes are TRBV7-3 and TRBJ2-3; TRBD2 aligns across 11 bases. Per the germline V gene, CDR1 is SGHTA and CDR2 is FQGTGA. The CDR3 is 15 residues long. Germline trimming cut 5 bases from V and 6 bases from J; bases unmatched to any gene: 7.

The chain carries TRBV7-3 and TRBJ2-7; 7 bases fit TRBD1. The V gene end was trimmed by 3 bases and the J gene end by 2 bases; junction bases not matched to a gene: 7. This CDR3 is 15 amino acids long. Germline lookup yields CDR1 SGHTA and CDR2 FQGTGA. The CDR3 DNA reads as TGTGCCAGCAGCTTGACGGACAGGAAGACCTACGAGCAGTACTTC. It yields the protein CASSLTDRKTYEQYF.

The chain uses TRBV7-9 and TRBJ2-6; tentatively, D is TRBD1 (6 bases). The germline V gene encodes CDR1 SEHNR and CDR2 FQNEAQ (reference sequence). Trimming removed 1 base at V and 0 bases at J, with 16 bases between. This CDR3 is built from 19 residues. The CDR3: CASSLGRDITSSGANVLTF. The DNA of the CDR3 is TGTGCCAGCAGCTTAGGCCGGGACATTACCTCCTCTGGGGCCAACGTCCTGACTTTC.

J is TRBJ2-3 and V is TRBV9; TRBD2 matches at 8 bases. This CDR3 comprises 15 residues. The germline V gene encodes CDR1 SGDLS and CDR2 YYNGEE. The J segment lost 4 bases and the V segment lost 0 bases, leaving 4 bases of the junction unmatched. CDR3 in DNA: TGTGCCAGCAGCGTAGGGACTAGCTGGGCAGATACGCAGTATTTT. Protein sequence: CASSVGTSWADTQYF. The full variable domain, its missing parts supplied by reference TRBV9 and TRBJ2-3, is DSGVTQTPKHLITATGQRVTLRCSPRSGDLSVYWYQQSLDQGLQFLIQYYNGEERAKGNILERFSAQQFPDLHSELNLSSLELGDSALYFCASSVGTSWADTQYFGPGTRLTVL.

V is TRBV6-6 and J is TRBJ2-3; 8 bases line up with TRBD2. Losses at the gene ends were 4 bases for V and 2 bases for J; bases not matched to a gene: 5. The CDR3 has 15 residues. Per germline, CDR1 MNHNY and CDR2 SVGAGI (reference sequence). The CDR3 protein is CASSSTGLVTDTQYF. CDR3 DNA sequence: TGTGCCAGCAGTTCCACGGGACTAGTCACAGATACGCAGTATTTT.

This clone occurred many times. This chain connects TRBV5-1 to TRBJ2-1; D is possibly TRBD2 (5 bases). This CDR3 has 14 residues. Looked up from germline, CDR1 is SGHRS and CDR2 is YFSETQ. The ends were cut back, 4 bases at V and 4 bases at J, with 12 bases in the middle. CDR3 in DNA: TGCGCCAGCAGCGCCTCGAGGAGGTACAATGAGCAGTTCTTC. This translates into CASSASRRYNEQFF.

This clone was detected a few times. The chain links TRBV9 to TRBJ1-1; D is possibly TRBD1 (6 bases). Germline V gene sequence: CDR1 SGDLS, CDR2 YYNGEE. This CDR3 has 14 amino acids. The V end lost 1 base, the J end lost 4 bases, and 11 bases lay between the germline ends. The CDR3 is CASSVNAGATEAFF. The CDR3 coding sequence is TGTGCCAGCAGCGTAAATGCAGGGGCCACTGAAGCTTTCTTT.

This clone has a single count. This chain joins TRBV7-9 and TRBJ2-1; perhaps TRBD1 as D (6 bases). Germline V gene sequence: CDR1 SEHNR, CDR2 FQNEAQ (reference sequence). The V gene lost 5 bases and the J gene lost 6 bases, with 17 bases spanning the gap. CDR3 length: 15 residues. CDR3 amino acids: CASSPIFRGGNEQFF. In DNA form, the CDR3 reads TGTGCCAGCAGCCCAATATTTAGAGGGGGCAATGAGCAGTTCTTC.

The rearrangement uses TRBV5-1 and TRBJ1-5, with no clear D. This CDR3 contains 15 residues. V was shortened by 1 base and J by 0 bases, with 8 bases between the two germline ends. Germline-derived CDR1 and CDR2 are SGHRS and YFSETQ. CDR3 nucleotides: TGCGCCAGCAGCTTGTCCAGCAATAGCAATCAGCCCCAGCATTTT. Translated: CASSLSSNSNQPQHF.

The V gene is TRBV4-2, the J gene TRBJ2-7; 7 nucleotides agree with TRBD2. Germline V lookup: CDR1 LGHNA, CDR2 YNFKEQ. V dropped 0 bases and J dropped 3; count of bases not matched to a gene: 5. The CDR3 is 15 amino acids. The CDR3 DNA follows: TGTGCCAGCAGCCAAGATGAGGAGCGGGGCTACGAGCAGTACTTC. Its translation is CASSQDEERGYEQYF.